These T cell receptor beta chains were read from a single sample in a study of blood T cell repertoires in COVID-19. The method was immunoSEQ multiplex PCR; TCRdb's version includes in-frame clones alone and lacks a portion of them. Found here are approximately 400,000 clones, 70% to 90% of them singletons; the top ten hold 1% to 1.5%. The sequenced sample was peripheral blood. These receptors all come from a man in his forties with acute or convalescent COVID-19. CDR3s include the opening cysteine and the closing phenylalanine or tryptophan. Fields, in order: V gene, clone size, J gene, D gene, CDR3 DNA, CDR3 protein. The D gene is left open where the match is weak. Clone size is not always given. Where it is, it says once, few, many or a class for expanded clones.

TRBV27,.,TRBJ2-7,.,TGTGCCAGCAGTTTTGGCCATTCCTACGAGCAGTACTTC,CASSFGHSYEQYF
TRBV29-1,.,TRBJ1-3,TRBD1,TGCAGCGCCACAGGGGGCGCGAGGGGAAACACCATATATTTT,CSATGGARGNTIYF
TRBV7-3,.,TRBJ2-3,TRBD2,TGTGCCAGCAGCCCCTTAGCGGGAATCACAGATACGCAGTATTTT,CASSPLAGITDTQYF
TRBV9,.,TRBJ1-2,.,TGTGCCAGCAGCCAAACGGGAGGGAACTATGGCTACACCTTC,CASSQTGGNYGYTF
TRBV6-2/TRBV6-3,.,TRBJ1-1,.,TGTGCCAGCAGTCTCACAGGACGGGTGGAAGCTTTCTTT,CASSLTGRVEAFF
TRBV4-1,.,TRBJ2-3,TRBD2,TGCGCCAGCAGCGAAGCTAGCGGCAAAAGCACAGATACGCAGTATTTT,CASSEASGKSTDTQYF
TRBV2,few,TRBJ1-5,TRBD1,TGTGCCAGCAGTGAAGCGGCAGGGGGCAGGCAGCCCCAGCATTTT,CASSEAAGGRQPQHF
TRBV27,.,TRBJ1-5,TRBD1,TGTGCCAGCAGTTTTTGGTGGGACAGTAATCAGCCCCAGCATTTT,CASSFWWDSNQPQHF
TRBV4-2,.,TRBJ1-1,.,TGTGCCAGCAGCGTAAAGGGAGGGCCCGGAACTGAAGCTTTCTTT,CASSVKGGPGTEAFF
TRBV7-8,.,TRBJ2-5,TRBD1,TGTGCCAGCAGCATAGAACCGGGACAGCAAGAGACCCAGTACTTC,CASSIEPGQQETQYF
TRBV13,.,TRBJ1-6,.,TGTGCCAGCAGCGCCGCCGGGACACAATCCTATAATTCACCCCTCCACTTT,CASSAAGTQSYNSPLHF
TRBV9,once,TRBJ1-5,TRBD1,TGTGCCAGTGGGGGACAGGGGAATCAGCCCCAGCATTTT,CASGGQGNQPQHF
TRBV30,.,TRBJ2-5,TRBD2,TGTGCCTGGAGCGATAGCGGGAGATGGCGTCAAGAGACCCAGTACTTC,CAWSDSGRWRQETQYF
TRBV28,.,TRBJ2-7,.,TGTGCCAGCAGTTTGAATGTAGCAGGGGCGACCGGCGAGCAGTACTTC,CASSLNVAGATGEQYF
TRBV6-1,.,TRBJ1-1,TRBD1,TGTGCCAGCAGTGACTTTTTAGGCAGGGGGGACACTGAAGCTTTCTTT,CASSDFLGRGDTEAFF
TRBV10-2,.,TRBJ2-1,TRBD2,TGCGCCAGCAGTGATAGCGGGAGGCCTCCGGATGAGCAGTTCTTC,CASSDSGRPPDEQFF
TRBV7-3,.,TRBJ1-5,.,TGTGCCAGCAGCACCCACCCGGGTCAGCCCCAGCATTTT,CASSTHPGQPQHF
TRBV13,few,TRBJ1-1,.,TGTGCCAGCAGCTTTAGGAGAGGTGAAGCTTTCTTT,CASSFRRGEAFF
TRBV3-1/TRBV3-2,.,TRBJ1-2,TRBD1,TGTGCCAGCAGCCACTGGGACAGGGGGCTTTATGGCTACACCTTC,CASSHWDRGLYGYTF
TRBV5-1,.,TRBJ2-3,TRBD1,TGCGCCAGCAGCCCTCGGGACAGGGGGCGAGGCACAGATACGCAGTATTTT,CASSPRDRGRGTDTQYF
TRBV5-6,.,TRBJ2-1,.,TGTGCCAGCCACGGTGTCCTATACAATGAGCAGTTCTTC,CASHGVLYNEQFF
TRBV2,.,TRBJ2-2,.,TGTGCCAGCAGTGGTCTAAAGAACACCGGGGAGCTGTTTTTT,CASSGLKNTGELFF
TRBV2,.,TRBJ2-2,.,TGTGCCAGCTTTTGGACAGTAAACACCGGGGAGCTGTTTTTT,CASFWTVNTGELFF
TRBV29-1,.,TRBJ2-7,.,TGCAGCGTTGAAGGCCGGTACGAGCAGTACTTC,CSVEGRYEQYF
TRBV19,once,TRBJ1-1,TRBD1,TGTGCCAGTAGTACACAGGGGACCTTTGAAGCTTTCTTT,CASSTQGTFEAFF
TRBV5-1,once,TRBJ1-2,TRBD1,TGCGCCAGCAGCTCCGGACAGGGGACACCCTATGGCTACACCTTC,CASSSGQGTPYGYTF
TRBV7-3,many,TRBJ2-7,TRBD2,TGTGCCAGCAGCTTAACCGGGACTAGCGCCTCCTACGAGCAGTACTTC,CASSLTGTSASYEQYF
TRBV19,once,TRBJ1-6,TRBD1,TGTGCCAGTAAACTGACAGGGGGCCGCTCACCCCTCCACTTT,CASKLTGGRSPLHF
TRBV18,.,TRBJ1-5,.,TGTGCCAGCTCACCACGAAGGTACAGGGTTAATGGGGACGATCAGCCCCAGCATTTT,CASSPRRYRVNGDDQPQHF
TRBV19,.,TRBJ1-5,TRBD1,TGTGCCAGTAGTATAGGACAGGGGGATCATCAGCCCCAGCATTTT,CASSIGQGDHQPQHF
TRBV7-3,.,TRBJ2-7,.,TGTGCCAGCAGCGATACCGGACGGGGAGATTACGAGCAGTACTTC,CASSDTGRGDYEQYF
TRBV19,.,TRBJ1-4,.,TGTGCCAGTTCGGGACTTTTAGGTGAAAAACTGTTTTTT,CASSGLLGEKLFF
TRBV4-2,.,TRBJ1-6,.,TGTGCCAGCAGCCAATTATCAGAATCACCCCTCCACTTT,CASSQLSESPLHF
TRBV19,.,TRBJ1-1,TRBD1,TGTGCCAGTAGTATAGCCCCAGTGGGACAGACGAACACTGAAGCTTTCTTT,CASSIAPVGQTNTEAFF
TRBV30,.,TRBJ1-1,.,TGTGCCTGGACGCAGGGGATTTTCCCTGAAGCTTTCTTT,CAWTQGIFPEAFF
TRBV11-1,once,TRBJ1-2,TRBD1,TGTGCCAGCAGCCATTACGGGACAGGGGGCTCTGGCTACACCTTC,CASSHYGTGGSGYTF
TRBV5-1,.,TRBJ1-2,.,TGCGCCAGCAGCGCCCGGGGGAATGGCTACACCTTC,CASSARGNGYTF
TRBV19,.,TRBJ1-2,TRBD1,TGTGCCAGTAGTATAGACGGGACAGCATATGGCTACACCTTC,CASSIDGTAYGYTF
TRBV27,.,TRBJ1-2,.,TGTGCCAGCAGTTGGTCGGAGGGGCATGGCTACACCTTC,CASSWSEGHGYTF
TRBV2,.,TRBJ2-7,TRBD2,TGTGCCAGCAGGCCACTAGCGGGGGCCCTTAGGGAGCAGTACTTC,CASRPLAGALREQYF
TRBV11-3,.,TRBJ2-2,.,TGTGCCAGCAGCTTAGGAGGCGGGAAAAGTACGGACACCGGGGAGCTGTTTTTT,CASSLGGGKSTDTGELFF